This T cell receptor beta chain derives from a study of T-cell reconstitution after alpha-beta-depleted transplantation in children. This clonotype was seen more than once but under ten times. Unique molecular identifiers were incorporated into the prepared TCRbeta library. TCRdb itself ran the PCR reads through MiXCR, one entry per CDR3 protein. This sample has about 400,000 distinct CDR3 sequences; roughly 21% occur once, and the top ten carry 3.8%. Per the germline V gene, CDR1 is SGHVS and CDR2 is FNYEAQ. V lost 2 bases to trimming and J lost 4 bases; unmatched junction nucleotides: 2. CDR3 length equals 13 residues.

The chain recombines TRBV7-6 with TRBJ2-7; 7 bases are a match to TRBD1. The source of this sequence is a human donor who donated a stem cell graft to a child with acute myeloid leukemia. Sequences were derived from PBMCs from the stem cell graft donor, sampled from the stem cell graft. CDR3 sequence reads: CASSLTGEYEQYF. As DNA, the CDR3 is TGTGCCAGCAGCTTAACAGGGGAGTACGAGCAGTACTTC.